This entry lists 20 T cell receptor beta chains sequenced from one sample in a study of beta chain features in type 1 diabetes. Sequenced material consisted of expressed TCRB transcripts (all of the isolated RNA was reverse transcribed). The table came from immunoSEQ multiplex PCR; TCRdb's copy has only in-frame clones and leaves some out. The table includes under 400,000 clones, around 15% detected once. Input material: central memory CD4+ T cells from blood. Every receptor here comes from a young man in good health.

This rearrangement joins TRBV7-6 to TRBJ2-1, with D possibly matching TRBD2 (6 bases). The CDR3 covers 13 residues. The V and J ends lost 5 bases and 8 bases respectively, with 13 bases between them. CDR1 and CDR2 (germline): SGHVS, FNYEAQ. CDR3 residues: CASSPDWGDEQFF. The CDR3 DNA is TGTGCCAGCAGCCCGGATTGGGGGGATGAGCAGTTCTTC.

This clone is judged medium-sized. This rearrangement joins TRBV18 to TRBJ2-1; D might be TRBD2 (5 bases). Looked up from germline, CDR1 is KGHSH and CDR2 is LQKENI. This CDR3 has 15 residues. V was shortened by 3 bases and J by 8 bases, with 17 bases between the two germline ends. CDR3 residues: CASSPTGIWTDEQFF. The DNA for the CDR3 is TGTGCCAGCTCACCTACCGGGATCTGGACCGATGAGCAGTTCTTC.

V is TRBV7-2 and J is TRBJ1-2, with 7 bases identical to TRBD1. This CDR3 contains 13 residues. The junction had 8 bases not matched to a gene; V was cut back by 5 bases and J by 8 bases. Germline CDR1 reads SGHTA; CDR2 reads FQGNSA. CDR3 DNA: TGTGCCAGCAGCGTAAACAGGGGTCAAGGCTACACCTTC. Its protein product is CASSVNRGQGYTF.

The sample holds a few counts of this clone. The rearrangement uses TRBV7-2 and TRBJ1-2; D may be TRBD1 (6 bases). Germline values: CDR1 SGHTA, CDR2 FQGNSA. CDR3 length: 15 residues. Trimming removed 1 base at V and 6 bases at J, with 15 bases between. CDR3 amino acids: CASSLVGTPDHGYTF. The DNA of the CDR3 is TGTGCCAGCAGCTTAGTTGGGACACCTGATCATGGCTACACCTTC. Filled out from reference TRBV7-2 and TRBJ1-2, the complete variable domain reads GAGVSQSPSNKVTEKGKDVELRCDPISGHTALYWYRQSLGQGLEFLIYFQGNSAPDKSGLPSDRFSAERTGGSVSTLTIQRTQQEDSAVYLCASSLVGTPDHGYTFGSGTRLTVV.

V and J are TRBV19 and TRBJ1-4; D remains ambiguous. The CDR3 has 13 amino acids. V lost 5 bases and J lost 7, with 11 bases in between. Germline CDR1 LNHDA, CDR2 SQIVND (reference sequence). CDR3 sequence: CASSAGVGEKLFF. The CDR3 DNA sequence: TGTGCCAGTAGTGCAGGCGTCGGTGAAAAACTGTTTTTT.

This clone was observed a few times. The V call is TRBV4-1, the J call TRBJ1-4; TRBD1 might be the D (5 bases). This CDR3 has 19 residues. CDR1 is MGHRA, CDR2 YSYEKL, per germline. With 0 bases removed from V and 0 bases from J, the gap between germline ends came to 17 bases. The CDR3 region is CASSQDHGGWGATNEKLFF. Written as DNA, the CDR3 is TGCGCCAGCAGCCAAGATCACGGGGGTTGGGGGGCAACTAATGAAAAACTGTTTTTT.

Of note for this clone: This CDR3 is also generated by other DNA sequences in the sample. This rearrangement joins TRBV6-1 to TRBJ2-3, with unresolved D. The V gene lost 5 bases and the J gene lost 2 bases, with 11 bases spanning the gap. Germline CDR1 and CDR2: MNHNS and SASEGT. The CDR3 is made up of 14 amino acids. CDR3 residues: CASSSGGFTDTQYF. DNA of the CDR3: TGTGCCAGCAGTTCGGGCGGTTTCACAGATACGCAGTATTTT.

This clone was picked up many times. The chain joins TRBV23-1 to TRBJ1-1; D remains ambiguous. TRBV23-1 belongs to the ORF category, with a function that is uncertain. V gave up 2 bases and J gave up 8 bases, with 15 bases separating them. The CDR3 extends over 14 amino acids. The CDR3 DNA reads as TGCGCCAGCAGTCAAAGGGAGATCAACCGGGAAGCTTTCTTT. Translated: CASSQREINREAFF.

This clone was counted between two and nine times. The V and J genes are TRBV9 and TRBJ1-2; TRBD1 matches at 7 bases. This CDR3 is built from 15 residues. Germline V gives CDR1 SGDLS, CDR2 YYNGEE. The ends lost 3 bases at V and 4 bases at J; junction bases unmatched: 9. In DNA, the CDR3 is TGTGCCAGCAGCGCGGGGGGACAGCAGCCCTATGGCTACACCTTC. This gives the protein CASSAGGQQPYGYTF.

This clone occurred a few times. This chain uses TRBV27 with TRBJ1-1; D is ambiguous. The CDR3 totals 15 residues. Germline V gives CDR1 MNHEY, CDR2 SMNVEV (reference sequence). With 0 bases removed from V and 0 bases from J, the gap between germline ends came to 8 bases. The CDR3 DNA is TGTGCCAGCAGTTTATCGCCGACGGTGAACACTGAAGCTTTCTTT. This sequence encodes CASSLSPTVNTEAFF.

The rearrangement joins TRBV5-1 to TRBJ1-1, with TRBD1 as a possible D gene (6 bases). V was trimmed by 4 bases and J by 0 bases, leaving 13 bases between them. CDR1 and CDR2 (germline): SGHRS, YFSETQ. This CDR3 spans 15 amino acids. In DNA, the CDR3 is TGCGCCAGCAGCCCGAACAGGGATGTGAACACTGAAGCTTTCTTT. The encoded protein is CASSPNRDVNTEAFF.

The chain couples TRBV28 to TRBJ2-2; TRBD2 matches 13 bases. The CDR3 loop spans 19 amino acids. Germline loops: CDR1 MDHEN, CDR2 SYDVKM. The V segment lost 3 bases and the J segment 6 bases; nucleotides outside the gene matches: 13. The CDR3, as DNA: TGTGCCAGCAGTTTGACGGGGACTAGCGGGGCCCTGAGGTCCGGGGAGCTGTTTTTT. Its translation: CASSLTGTSGALRSGELFF.

DNA of the CDR3: TGCGCCAGCAGCCAAGATAAAAACAGGGGGCTGAGGGCCTACGAGCAGTACTTC. Encoded protein: CASSQDKNRGLRAYEQYF. This chain connects TRBV4-1 to TRBJ2-7; TRBD1 aligns across 9 bases. In germline, CDR1 is MGHRA, CDR2 YSYEKL. The CDR3 spans 18 residues. Losses at the gene ends were 0 bases for V and 2 bases for J; bases not matched to a gene: 11.

The chain links TRBV6-5 to TRBJ1-1; 7 nucleotides line up with TRBD1. This CDR3 region has 14 residues. From germline, CDR1 is MNHEY and CDR2 SVGAGI. V trimming: 5 bases; J trimming: 4 bases; junction bases outside the gene matches: 7. The DNA of the CDR3 is TGTGCCAGCAGTCTCAAGGACAGGTTCACTGAAGCTTTCTTT. Protein: CASSLKDRFTEAFF.

The V gene is TRBV10-3, the J gene TRBJ1-3; no clear D. Germline-derived CDR1 and CDR2 are ENHRY and SYGVKD. The CDR3 is 15 residues long. V was cut by 6 bases and J by 1 base, with 13 bases left in between. CDR3 sequence (DNA): TGTGCCATCAGGAAGGAGCCGCCGTCTGGAAACACCATATATTTT. Protein: CAIRKEPPSGNTIYF.

There are many counts of this clone. This chain uses TRBV21-1 with TRBJ1-4; no check of the table's D call, TRBD1, against the DNA was made. TRBV21-1 is tagged as a pseudogene. There are 12 residues in the CDR3. CDR3 bases: TGTGCCAGCGGGACAGGCGATGAAAAACTGTTTTTT. It specifies CASGTGDEKLFF.

This clone was seen more than once but under ten times. The genes are TRBV4-3 and TRBJ2-1, with 12 bases fitting TRBD2. Looked up from germline, CDR1 is LGHNA and CDR2 is YSLEER. CDR3 size: 15 residues. V lost 6 bases, J lost 6 bases, and 6 bases stayed unmatched. The CDR3 bases are TGCGCCAGCAGACTAGCGGGGGGCAGAGTCAATGAGCAGTTCTTC. This codes for CASRLAGGRVNEQFF.

The chain combines TRBV15 with TRBJ1-2; D not certain. CDR1 LNHNV and CDR2 YYDKDF come from the germline V gene (reference sequence). The CDR3 is 14 amino acids. The V and J ends lost 4 bases and 6 bases respectively, with 15 bases between them. The CDR3 loop is CATSNTNIAHGYTF. CDR3 coding DNA: TGTGCCACCAGCAACACGAACATTGCTCATGGCTACACCTTC.

This sequence joins TRBV9 and TRBJ2-1, with D maybe TRBD1 (6 bases). V gave up 3 bases and J gave up 5 bases, with 15 bases separating them. Germline V lookup: CDR1 SGDLS, CDR2 YYNGEE. There are 15 residues in the CDR3. The CDR3, as DNA: TGTGCCAGCAGCGCCAAAGACAGGACACACAATGAGCAGTTCTTC. Translated: CASSAKDRTHNEQFF.

This clone was seen only a few times. The genes are TRBV7-3 and TRBJ2-3, with 9 bases that match TRBD2. CDR3 length: 17 residues. Trimming at V came to 1 base and at J to 3 bases, leaving 8 bases not matched to a gene. Germline V gives CDR1 SGHTA, CDR2 FQGTGA. CDR3 in DNA: TGTGCCAGCAGCTTAAGGGGTAGCGGGAGTATTACAGATACGCAGTATTTT. Amino acid sequence: CASSLRGSGSITDTQYF. Full variable domain (missing parts from reference TRBV7-3 and TRBJ2-3): GAGVSQTPSNKVTEKGKYVELRCDPISGHTALYWYRQSLGQGPEFLIYFQGTGAADDSGLPNDRFFAVRPEGSVSTLKIQRTERGDSAVYLCASSLRGSGSITDTQYFGPGTRLTVL.